These T cell receptor beta chains were read from a single sample in a study of blood T cell repertoires in COVID-19. The protocol was immunoSEQ multiplex PCR, while the TCRdb copy is restricted to in-frame clones and leaves out a portion. The sample lists 150,000 to 250,000 clones, roughly 80% occurring once. The sample consisted of PBMCs or T cells enriched from blood (not recorded which). These receptor sequences come from a man aged 35-49 years who had recovered from COVID-19. The CDR3 runs from the conserved cysteine through the conserved F or W.

j_gene | v_gene | CDR3aa
TRBJ1-4 | TRBV6-5 | CASRARTGGNEKLFF
TRBJ1-2 | TRBV5-6 | CASSWGRPGGYGYTF
TRBJ2-7 | TRBV7-9 | CASSRPGQNYEQYF
TRBJ2-3 | TRBV20-1 | CSASRAGHTDTQYF
TRBJ2-1 | TRBV5-1 | CASSANDGRAYNEQFF
TRBJ2-1 | TRBV20-1 | CSASFGTGYNEQFF
TRBJ1-1 | TRBV3-1/TRBV3-2 | CASSLLGGWTEAFF
TRBJ2-5 | TRBV7-9 | CASSLKRTGVLGREETQYF
TRBJ2-4 | TRBV2 | CASSEGGQGTDIQYF
TRBJ1-1 | TRBV11-2 | CASLFDRPGQPMNTEAFF
TRBJ1-6 | TRBV4-2 | CASSQHINRGASPLHF
TRBJ1-6 | TRBV6-4 | CASIPPGTGNSPLHF
TRBJ2-7 | TRBV6-6 | CASNPGMHYEQYF
TRBJ1-5 | TRBV29-1 | CSVATEASNQPQHF
TRBJ1-1 | TRBV7-6 | CASSLEGTANTEAFF
TRBJ1-1 | TRBV19 | CASSLQGLGTEAFF